The 15 T cell receptor beta chains reported below all come from one sample, sequenced in a study of cytomegalovirus exposure and HLA in healthy donors. The PCR ran on 60 Vbeta and 13 Jbeta primers. The assay was immunoSEQ multiplex PCR, and TCRdb's table has in-frame clones only and misses some. This table holds 150,000 to 190,000 clones, around 75% found once. Sequencing was performed on PBMCs. The receptors originated from a young man in good health and CMV-seronegative.

This clone was detected a few times. The same CDR3 arises from other DNA sequences in this sample as well. The gene calls are TRBV7-2 and TRBJ2-4; 8 nucleotides line up with TRBD1. The germline gives CDR1 SGHTA, CDR2 FQGNSA. The CDR3 is 15 residues long. J lost 0 bases, V lost 3 bases, and 1 base had no gene match. The CDR3 protein is CASSLDRVAKNIQYF. The CDR3 DNA sequence: TGTGCCAGCAGCTTGGACAGGGTAGCCAAAAACATTCAGTACTTC. The full variable domain, with the rest looked up from reference TRBV7-2 and TRBJ2-4, is GAGVSQSPSNKVTEKGKDVELRCDPISGHTALYWYRQSLGQGLEFLIYFQGNSAPDKSGLPSDRFSAERTGGSVSTLTIQRTQQEDSAVYLCASSLDRVAKNIQYFGAGTRLSVL.

The chain is built from TRBV2 and TRBJ2-5; D might be TRBD2 (5 bases). V was clipped by 8 bases and J by 5 bases, with 15 bases between them. The CDR3 contains 13 residues. Germline loops: CDR1 SNHLY, CDR2 FYNNEI. The CDR3 nucleotides read TGTGCCAGCCTGGAGGCGGGTAGGGAGACCCAGTACTTC. Translating gives CASLEAGRETQYF.

The DNA for the CDR3 is TGTGCCAGCAACCCAGGGAGGGCCCGCACTGAAGCTTTCTTT. This gives the protein CASNPGRARTEAFF. The chain employs TRBV13 and TRBJ1-1, with a tentative D call TRBD1 (5 bases). Germline V gives CDR1 PRHDT, CDR2 FYEKMQ (reference sequence). The CDR3 sequence is 14 residues long. Trimming removed 7 bases at V and 4 bases at J, with 16 bases between. The whole variable domain, remainder taken from reference TRBV13 and TRBJ1-1, is AAGVIQSPRHLIKEKRETATLKCYPIPRHDTVYWYQQGPGQDPQFLISFYEKMQSDKGSIPDRFSAQQFSDYHSELNMSSLELGDSALYFCASNPGRARTEAFFGQGTRLTVV.

A single count supports this clone. The rearrangement links TRBV11-2 to TRBJ2-2, with 9 bases fitting TRBD1. Per germline, CDR1 SGHAT and CDR2 FQNNGV. This CDR3 has 14 amino acids. V was pared by 5 bases and J by 4 bases, with 2 bases of the junction left unmatched. CDR3 region: CASSPDRGTGELFF. For the CDR3, the DNA is TGTGCCAGCAGCCCGGACAGGGGCACCGGGGAGCTGTTTTTT.

The chain combines TRBV4-1 with TRBJ2-7, with 10 nucleotides matching TRBD2. V was pared by 3 bases and J by 3 bases, with 14 bases of the junction left unmatched. Germline CDR1 reads MGHRA; CDR2 reads YSYEKL. The CDR3 length is 18 residues. The CDR3 region has the DNA TGCGCCAGCAGCCAGCCTAGCGGGAGACTACCGGAGGGCTACGAGCAGTACTTC. Its translation is CASSQPSGRLPEGYEQYF.

Details on this clone: Other DNA variants within this sample encode the same CDR3. This chain's CDR3 is CASSEGDRGQGSEQYF. Here the CDR3 DNA reads TGTGCCAGCAGTGAAGGGGATAGGGGGCAGGGGAGCGAGCAGTACTTC. The rearrangement links TRBV6-1 to TRBJ2-7; 7 positions match TRBD1. The CDR3 totals 16 residues. V dropped 1 base and J dropped 6; count of bases not matched to a gene: 12. The germline V gene encodes CDR1 MNHNS and CDR2 SASEGT.

The chain is built from TRBV5-8 and TRBJ1-3; 8 nucleotides match TRBD1. This CDR3 region has 17 residues. Per the germline V gene, CDR1 is SGHTS and CDR2 is YDEGEE. Trimming took 4 bases from V and 3 from J; bases not matched to a gene: 12. CDR3 amino acids: CASSPVAGGWYGNTIYF. CDR3 sequence (DNA): TGTGCCAGCAGCCCCGTGGCAGGGGGCTGGTATGGAAACACCATATATTTT.

The chain combines TRBV19 with TRBJ1-4; 7 bases map to TRBD1. V was pared by 4 bases and J by 5 bases, with 7 bases of the junction left unmatched. Germline V gene lookup returns CDR1 LNHDA and CDR2 SQIVND (reference sequence). The CDR3 runs to 15 residues. The CDR3 sequence is CASSTFPGQNEKLFF. The CDR3 bases are TGTGCCAGTAGTACCTTTCCGGGACAGAATGAAAAACTGTTTTTT.

The chain employs TRBV7-2 and TRBJ2-7; TRBD1 matches 9 bases. V trimming: 6 bases; J trimming: 7 bases; junction bases outside the gene matches: 10. There are 14 residues in the CDR3. Germline V gene lookup returns CDR1 SGHTA and CDR2 FQGNSA. The CDR3 loop reads CASRETGGAEEQYF. The DNA for the CDR3 is TGTGCCAGCAGAGAAACAGGGGGCGCGGAGGAGCAGTACTTC.

In this sample, this clone turned up once. The J gene is TRBJ2-5, the V gene TRBV7-2, with D possibly matching TRBD1 (5 bases). The germline CDR1 and CDR2 sequences are SGHTA and FQGNSA. The CDR3 extends over 13 amino acids. Trimming pared 5 bases from V and 4 bases from J, leaving 11 bases between. The CDR3 here is CASSPRRGETQYF. In DNA, the CDR3 is TGTGCCAGCAGCCCTCGTAGGGGAGAGACCCAGTACTTC.

Only a few counts were recorded for this clone. The chain links TRBV9 to TRBJ1-6; D not certain. CDR1 is SGDLS and CDR2 is YYNGEE in the germline V gene. Trimming removed 0 bases at V and 4 bases at J, with 8 bases between. The CDR3 has 15 residues. The CDR3 DNA reads as TGTGCCAGCAGCGTAGACCACGGGTATAATTCACCCCTCCACTTT. Its translation: CASSVDHGYNSPLHF.

The chain is built from TRBV5-1 and TRBJ1-1; D call uncertain. With 1 base removed from V and 1 base from J, the gap between germline ends came to 8 bases. This CDR3 has 14 amino acids. Germline-derived CDR1 and CDR2 are SGHRS and YFSETQ. CDR3 nucleotide sequence: TGCGCCAGCAGCTTGCGTGCAGAGAACACTGAAGCTTTCTTT. Amino acid sequence: CASSLRAENTEAFF.

The chain employs TRBV2 and TRBJ2-7; 9 bases are a match to TRBD2. The germline V gene has CDR1 SNHLY and CDR2 FYNNEI. The length of the CDR3 is 13 residues. Trimming at V came to 7 bases and at J to 7 bases, leaving 8 bases not matched to a gene. Here the CDR3 reads CASMAGGPWEQYF. CDR3 in DNA: TGTGCCAGCATGGCGGGAGGGCCGTGGGAGCAGTACTTC.

J is TRBJ2-3 and V is TRBV6-1, with 12 bases lining up with TRBD2. The CDR3 is made up of 16 amino acids. V lost 1 base to trimming and J lost 6 bases; unmatched junction nucleotides: 5. From germline, CDR1 is MNHNS and CDR2 SASEGT. CDR3 coding DNA: TGTGCCAGCAGTGAAGGACCTAGCGGGAGGGTCGATACGCAGTATTTT. Amino acids: CASSEGPSGRVDTQYF.

This rearrangement joins TRBV29-1 to TRBJ2-2; possible D gene TRBD2, 5 bases. The CDR3 runs to 13 residues. Germline CDR1 SQVTM, CDR2 ANQGSEA. The germline V and J ends were trimmed by 4 bases and 5 bases, with 11 bases remaining between them. The CDR3: CSVVSGWTGELFF. CDR3 sequence (DNA): TGCAGCGTTGTTTCGGGGTGGACCGGGGAGCTGTTTTTT.